This T cell receptor beta chain emerged from a study of human CD8 memory T cell subsets. The study used negative magnetic separation to enrich total CD8+ T cells. Construction of TCR beta libraries was accomplished by means of UMI-labeled 5' RACE. Using the 5' RACE reads, TCRdb records one entry per CDR3 protein without DNA. Recorded for this sample: about 5,000 distinct CDR3 sequences. CDR1 LGHNA and CDR2 YSLEER come from the germline V gene. The CDR3 is made up of 16 amino acids. Frequency places this clonotype as medium-sized. The rearrangement links TRBV4-3 to TRBJ2-1; TCRdb designates TRBD2, a call that cannot be tested without DNA. Sequencing was carried out using CD8+ T cells from PBMCs. The sequence came from a human donor in good health. CDR3 amino acids: CASSQDFSGSYNEQFF.